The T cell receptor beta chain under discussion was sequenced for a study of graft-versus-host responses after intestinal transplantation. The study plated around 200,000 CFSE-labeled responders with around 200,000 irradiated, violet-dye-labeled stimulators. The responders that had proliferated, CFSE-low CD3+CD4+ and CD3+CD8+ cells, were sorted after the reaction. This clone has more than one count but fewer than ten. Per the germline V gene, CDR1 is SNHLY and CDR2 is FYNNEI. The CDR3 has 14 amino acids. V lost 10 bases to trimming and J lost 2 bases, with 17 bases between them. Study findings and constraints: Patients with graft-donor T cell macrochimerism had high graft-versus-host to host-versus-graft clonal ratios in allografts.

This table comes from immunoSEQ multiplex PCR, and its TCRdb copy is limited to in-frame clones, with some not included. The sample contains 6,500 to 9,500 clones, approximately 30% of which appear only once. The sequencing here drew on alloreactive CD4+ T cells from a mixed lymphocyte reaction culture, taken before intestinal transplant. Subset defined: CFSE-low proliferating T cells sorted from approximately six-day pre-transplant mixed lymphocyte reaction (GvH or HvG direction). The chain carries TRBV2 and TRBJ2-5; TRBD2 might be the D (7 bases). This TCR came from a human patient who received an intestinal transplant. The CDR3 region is CATGQGGGQETQYF. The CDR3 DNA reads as TGTGCCACAGGACAAGGGGGGGGTCAAGAGACCCAGTACTTC.